Listed here is a single T cell receptor (beta chain). Its antigen has not been determined. No much larger clone exists at a distance of one base, and base qualities are not known. The trim is 8 bases for V and 4 bases for J, with a gap of 14 bases between the germline ends. From the cysteine up to the phenylalanine, the CDR3 has a length of 13 residues. Only the CDR3 DNA stays, 39 bases, in frame from base 1. The germline V gene provides CDR1 MGHDK and CDR2 SYGVNS. The data are from a study of read filtering for tumor transcriptome and immune sequencing (dated by TCRdb to the early 2020s). Study-level background: The cohort had around 16 male and 14 female patients with a mean age of roughly 64 years, ranging from roughly 45 to 85. By revised international staging, roughly 8 patients were R-ISS I, under 20 were R-ISS II and 6 or 7 were R-ISS III. After DNase treatment, whole-transcriptome libraries were prepared using the TruSeq RNA Access Library Prep Kit. TCR-region mapped reads per sample ranged from about 4.05 to 11 million with IR-seq versus only roughly 75 to 1,300 with RNA-seq. Using the same bone marrow samples, the study compared TCR repertoires obtained by targeted immune repertoire sequencing with those obtained by bulk whole-transcriptome sequencing. One of the main goals was to work out a read-filtering strategy for immune repertoire data, in particular whether clonotypes backed by only a single read should be removed. General conclusions and limits of the study: Clonotypes were captured by IR-seq at much higher depth and more reliably than by RNA-seq, and smaller IR-seq throughput was sufficient for identification of most shared clonotypes. Single-read clonotypes made up roughly four fifths of clonotypes but approximately 3.5% of total reads in IR-seq, and less than 75% of clonotypes and around 45% of reads in RNA-seq. When single-read clonotypes were removed, the proportions of shared clonotypes in IR-seq and RNA-seq correlated more strongly. Rather than purified T cells, the sorted CD138-negative fraction was a mixed bone marrow immune population.

The Immunoverse kit was used to build TCR libraries from around 400 ng RNA, with molecular barcoded adaptors covering alpha/delta and beta/gamma chains. TCR library preparation used the same RNA that was used for transcriptome sequencing. TCR libraries were sequenced on an Illumina HiSeq 4000 with 2 x 150 cycles. In the original analysis: With MiXCR, TCR reads were aligned to human V, D, J and C references and assembled into CDR3 clonotypes, with quality filtering and error correction included. The tcR package in R was used for analysis of clonotype counts and gene usage diversity. Raw mapping reads were checked after the RNA-seq reads had been mapped by STAR aligner version 2.5.3a onto the human GRCh37 genome. To test how sequencing depth affects detected clonotypes, IR-seq fastq files were randomly downsampled with Seqtk 1.3. TCRdb reprocessing: public reads trimmed at Q25 with fastp, clones called with MiXCR, in-frame beta chains kept. Identical CDR3 proteins give one entry, which carries the most common genes and DNA. TCRdb's processing, not the authors' own work, is the source of the V and J calls. This sample has about 93,000 distinct CDR3 sequences in its table, and roughly a fifth of those were observed once. About an eighth of the sample goes to the ten largest clones.

Every patient had bone marrow sampled at the time of active disease. Ficoll-Hypaque density gradient centrifugation was used to isolate bone marrow mononuclear cells. Myeloma plasma cells were removed and CD138-negative cells were obtained by negative selection following labeling with CD138 magnetic microbeads on a MACS separator. Flow cytometry on an Attune NxT with CD138 antibodies was used to check the purity of the isolated cells. TRIzol reagent was used to extract total RNA, which was then quantified with a NanoDrop spectrophotometer. For each patient, paired RNA-seq and IR-seq were run on the CD138-negative bone marrow sample from that patient.

The TCR originated in a donor at least 40 years old with multiple myeloma. Material for sequencing was a population of CD138-negative cells sorted from bone marrow. In light of the paper, this sample's cell subset or site label describes: bone marrow mononuclear cells depleted of CD138+ plasma/myeloma cells by negative magnetic selection. This chain joins TRBV25-1 to TRBJ1-1; D gene: possibly TRBD1, on 6 matching bases. The nucleotides read TGTGCCAGCTCCCGGCAGGGGCCCACTGAAGCTTTCTTT. Its translation is CASSRQGPTEAFF.